This T cell receptor beta chain appears in the sequencing data of a study of CD8 T cells in Susac syndrome. Trimming pared 2 bases from V and 5 bases from J, leaving 6 bases between. Germline assignment: CDR1 PRHDT and CDR2 FYEKMQ (reference sequence). This CDR3 region has 12 residues. Overall study results and limits: As acknowledged by the study, its TCR sequencing and HLA analysis included a relatively small number of individuals.

A quantity of roughly 0.5 to 1 ug RNA underwent reverse transcription using random hexamers. The authors amplified TCR beta CDR3 across 54 Vbeta and 13 Jbeta using immunoSEQ multiplex PCR. TCRdb re-called the immunoSEQ multiplex PCR reads with MiXCR, one entry per CDR3 protein. This table holds fewer than 70,000 distinct CDR3 sequences, 85% to 95% found once. Note on this clonotype: Its target is not known.

Sequencing was carried out using CD8+ T cells from PBMCs. The chain has TRBV13 and TRBJ1-1, with D uncertain. This TCR was recovered from a human donor in good health. The CDR3 nucleotides are TGTGCCAGCAGCTTATATCAGACTGAAGCTTTCTTT. Amino acid sequence: CASSLYQTEAFF.